A single TCR beta chain is shown here with its context. This CDR3 is built from 12 residues. CDR1 is MNHNS and CDR2 is SASEGT in the germline V gene. The ends were cut back, 3 bases at V and 5 bases at J, with 7 bases in the middle. These data are taken from a study of blood T cell repertoires in COVID-19. Overall study: Donors in the United States, Italy and Spain gave samples during acute or convalescent COVID-19. In each case, the material was cDNA or gDNA derived from T cells, B-cell-depleted T cells, or PBMCs.

The authors' processing: For nucleated cells, counts were estimated from reference gene primer amplification. Method: immunoSEQ multiplex PCR; TCRdb's copy keeps in-frame clones and lacks some. V and J calls and clone size follow that table, whereas D and trimming were derived from the DNA. Of 270,000 or so clones listed, almost 90% are singletons. Recruited during active infection, patients (from Seattle) were subsequently followed longitudinally. Sequenced material: peripheral blood. The receptor's source is a woman aged 60-70 years with COVID-19, enrolled during active disease. The genes are TRBV6-1 and TRBJ1-2; a possible D gene is TRBD1 (6 bases). CDR3 nucleotides: TGTGCCAGCAGTGACAGGGGTTATGGCTACACCTTC. Its protein product is CASSDRGYGYTF.